This TCR beta chain was sequenced in a study of blood T cell repertoires in COVID-19. At the level of the study: PBMCs, B-cell-depleted T cells, or T cells were the source of the cDNA or gDNA that made up the material.

Original handling: Reference gene primer amplification gave nucleated cell count estimates. Repertoires were generated with immunoSEQ multiplex PCR, while TCRdb's copy carries only in-frame clones and drops some. D and trimming were read from the DNA, whereas the V and J calls and clone size are those reported in that table. This sample yields more than 200,000 clones, of which under 85% are seen a single time; under 4.5% belongs to the top ten. The V end lost 7 bases, the J end lost 9 bases, and 13 bases lay between the germline ends. Germline loops: CDR1 SNHLY, CDR2 FYNNEI. The CDR3 loop spans 12 amino acids.

The sequenced sample consisted of peripheral blood. The J gene is TRBJ1-5, the V gene TRBV2; D call uncertain. The source is a woman between 35 and 50 years old with active or convalescent COVID-19. CDR3 amino acids: CASKWGGGPQHF. DNA of the CDR3: TGTGCCAGCAAGTGGGGAGGTGGGCCCCAGCATTTT.